This T cell receptor (beta chain) was found in a study of blood T cells in healthy people across ages. Combining a sample-barcoded 5' primer with a J-beta primer mix, a second PCR ran for roughly 7 to 11 cycles. Via MiXCR, TCRdb re-called the 5' RACE reads, giving one row per CDR3 protein. The table lists fewer than 900,000 distinct CDR3 sequences, 40% to 45% of them singletons, with around 20% in the top ten. Overall study findings and caveats: Among T cells, TCR beta diversity per million cells dropped roughly linearly as age rose. Strong correlation linked observed beta diversity and percent naive T cells.

The V end lost 3 bases, the J end lost 2 bases, and 8 bases lay between the germline ends. The CDR3 contains 12 residues. Per germline, CDR1 DFQATT and CDR2 SNEGSKA (reference sequence). In terms of origin and age, donors were healthy Caucasian individuals from Russia aged roughly 6 to 95. The table lists this clonotype with a few counts. Its antigen is not identified. The sequenced material came from blood. The rearrangement joins TRBV20-1 to TRBJ2-7, with D unresolved. The TCR comes from a woman aged 55-70 years in good health. CDR3 region: CSASTDPYEQYF. CDR3 DNA: TGCAGTGCTAGTACAGACCCCTACGAGCAGTACTTC.